This record looks at one T cell receptor beta chain sequence and its context. Its specificity is not known. This sample was included in a study of STAT3 mutations in large granular lymphocyte leukemia. Study in general: More than half of T-LGLL patients received immunosuppressive therapy.

Study conclusions and caveats: In T-cell large granular lymphocyte leukemia, about half of patients showed multiple immunodominant subclonotypes.

Produced via immunoSEQ multiplex PCR; TCRdb's table is partial and in-frame only. Here the sample spans under 9,500 clones, roughly 91% being singletons. Germline values: CDR1 SQVTM, CDR2 ANQGSEA. The trim removed 4 bases at V and 2 bases at J, leaving 2 bases unmatched. The CDR3 covers 13 residues. This TCR was recovered from a man over 45 with T-cell large granular lymphocyte leukemia. Some clones in this sample may be carry-over from other donors' samples. Sequencing was done on a sample of peripheral blood mononuclear cells. This chain uses TRBV29-1 with TRBJ1-5; 7 bases map to TRBD1. CDR3 DNA: TGCAGCGTTGGTCAGGGGGGCAATCAGCCCCAGCATTTT. Its translation: CSVGQGGNQPQHF.